The 32 T cell receptor beta chains below all came from one sample that was sequenced in a study of T cells in Graves' hyperthyroidism and ophthalmopathy (dated by TCRdb to between 2018 and 2021). The library was produced with multiplex PCR. Instrument used: Illumina HiSeq 2000. The TCR beta CDR3 regions were amplified from the RNA transcripts. A first-round RT-PCR of the TCR CDR3 used the HTBI primer set with the Qiagen OneStep RT-PCR kit. TCRdb handled the public reads itself, with Q25 trimming in fastp and clone calling in MiXCR, and kept productive beta chains. Every CDR3 protein is listed once, alongside the most common genes and DNA of its rows. The sample table lists roughly 710,000 distinct CDR3 sequences, about 35% of them with a count of one. The biggest ten clones account for less than 35% of the sample. Sequencing input: blood. Every receptor here comes from a woman in her 40s with Graves' hyperthyroidism.

J is TRBJ2-7 and V is TRBV20-1; 12 bases agree with TRBD2. The germline gives CDR1 DFQATT, CDR2 SNEGSKA (reference sequence). J gave up 0 bases and V 2 bases, and 2 bases lay outside the gene matches. The CDR3 extends over 15 amino acids. CDR3 sequence (DNA): TGCAGTGCTAGACTAGCGGGAGGGACCTCCTACGAGCAGTACTTC. Amino acid sequence: CSARLAGGTSYEQYF.

The chain links TRBV10-3 to TRBJ2-5; D possibly corresponds to TRBD2 (5 bases). From germline, CDR1 is ENHRY and CDR2 SYGVKD. Trimming shortened V by 3 bases and J by 7 bases, and 9 bases separated the two germline ends. This CDR3 contains 12 residues. The CDR3 is CAISDGRGTQYF. In nucleotides, the CDR3 is TGTGCCATCAGTGATGGGAGAGGGACCCAGTACTTC.

This clonotype was seen repeatedly, ten times or more. V and J are TRBV5-8 and TRBJ1-3; the D gene is possibly TRBD1 (5 bases). Trimming removed 2 bases at V and 5 bases at J, with 8 bases between. Germline V gives CDR1 SGHTS, CDR2 YDEGEE. CDR3 length: 13 amino acids. The CDR3 nucleotides are TGTGCCAGCAGCTTCCAGGGTCGAAACACCATATATTTT. Translating gives CASSFQGRNTIYF.

This clonotype has only a few counts. The chain has TRBV10-3 and TRBJ1-1, with a weak D call TRBD1 (6 bases). Trimming removed 11 bases at V and 5 bases at J, with 12 bases between. CDR3 length: 11 amino acids. The germline V gene has CDR1 ENHRY and CDR2 SYGVKD. The DNA of the CDR3 is TGTGCCGTAGGGAGGGGGACTGAAGCTTTCTTT. Residues: CAVGRGTEAFF.

This clonotype was counted a few times. The V gene is TRBV6-6, the J gene TRBJ1-2; TRBD1 matches at 10 bases. CDR3 length: 15 residues. Losses at the gene ends were 7 bases for V and 8 bases for J; bases not matched to a gene: 13. Looked up from germline, CDR1 is MNHNY and CDR2 is SVGAGI (reference sequence). CDR3 nucleotide sequence: TGTGCCAGCACCGACGGGGACAGGGGAGGGAGAGGCTACACCTTC. This gives the protein CASTDGDRGGRGYTF.

J is TRBJ1-5 and V is TRBV4-3, with D possibly matching TRBD1 (5 bases). CDR3 length: 18 amino acids. Trimming pared 0 bases from V and 6 bases from J, leaving 21 bases between. Germline values: CDR1 LGHNA, CDR2 YSLEER. The CDR3 here is CASSQEGYSAGTVQPQHF. The CDR3 region has the DNA TGCGCCAGCAGCCAAGAAGGTTATTCGGCAGGGACCGTTCAGCCCCAGCATTTT.

This clonotype was picked up a small number of times. A read error may account for a junction end that differs from germline. The DNA of the CDR3 is TGTGCCAGCAGTTTTACAGGGGGCACCTACGAGCAGTACTTC. Amino acids: CASSFTGGTYEQYF. The J gene is TRBJ2-7, the V gene TRBV10-3, with 9 nucleotides matching TRBD1. Germline CDR1 is ENHRY and CDR2 is SYGVKD. This CDR3 spans 14 amino acids.

In its sample, this clonotype was seen many times. The chain is built from TRBV24-1 and TRBJ1-6, with TRBD1 identical over 8 bases. The V and J ends lost 4 bases and 7 bases, in that order; junction bases with no gene match: 8. The CDR3 spans 16 residues. Germline V lookup: CDR1 KGHDR, CDR2 SFDVKD. The CDR3 DNA sequence: TGTGCCACCAGTGACACCGGGACAGGAGTCAATTCACCCCTCCACTTT. Amino acids: CATSDTGTGVNSPLHF.

With regard to this clonotype: The CDR3 does not end in the conserved phenylalanine or tryptophan, so this is likely a read error. This chain joins TRBV20-1 and TRBJ2-7; D might be TRBD1 or TRBD2, each matching 5 bases. The CDR3 is made up of 13 amino acids. Trimming shortened V by 2 bases and J by 3 bases, and 11 bases separated the two germline ends. Germline values: CDR1 DFQATT, CDR2 SNEGSKA (reference sequence). The CDR3 here is CSARPGTFYEQYS. CDR3 bases: TGCAGTGCTAGACCCGGGACGTTCTACGAGCAGTACTCC.

The V call is TRBV4-1, the J call TRBJ1-2; no firm D call. The CDR3 has 16 residues. Germline CDR1 is MGHRA and CDR2 is YSYEKL. V was cut by 2 bases and J by 2 bases, with 15 bases left in between. The CDR3 reads CASSQPMSGVNYGYTF. The DNA for the CDR3 is TGCGCCAGCAGCCAACCCATGAGCGGGGTAAACTATGGCTACACCTTC.

Notes on this clonotype: This may be a read error, as it is one base from a much larger clone. This chain links TRBV29-1 with TRBJ1-1; maybe TRBD1 (5 bases). Germline V lookup: CDR1 SQVTM, CDR2 ANQGSEA. CDR3 length: 16 amino acids. Here the CDR3 reads CSVEGERGIMNTEAIF. The CDR3 DNA reads TGCAGCGTTGAAGGAGAACGGGGGATCATGAACACTGAAGCTATCTTT.

In its sample, this clonotype was seen once. J is TRBJ2-3 and V is TRBV7-9; the match to TRBD2 covers 9 bases. The germline V gene encodes CDR1 SEHNR and CDR2 FQNEAQ (reference sequence). V trimming: 2 bases; J trimming: 5 bases; junction bases outside the gene matches: 5. The CDR3 is 15 residues long. The CDR3 DNA follows: TGTGCCAGCAGCTTAATGGCGGGAGGGGGAGATACGCAGTATTTT. Amino acid sequence: CASSLMAGGGDTQYF. The full variable domain, completed using reference TRBV7-9 and TRBJ2-3, is DTGVSQNPRHKITKRGQNVTFRCDPISEHNRLYWYRQTLGQGPEFLTYFQNEAQLEKSRLLSDRFSAERPKGSFSTLEIQRTEQGDSAMYLCASSLMAGGGDTQYFGPGTRLTVL.

CDR3 residues: CASSPQVLVDTEAFF. The CDR3 region has the DNA TGTGCCAGCAGCCCTCAGGTCCTAGTGGACACTGAAGCTTTCTTT. The rearrangement joins TRBV9 to TRBJ1-1; D remains unclear. Looked up from germline, CDR1 is SGDLS and CDR2 is YYNGEE. The CDR3 loop spans 15 amino acids. Trimming took 4 bases from V and 3 from J, leaving 16 bases between them.

The chain employs TRBV29-1 and TRBJ2-7; D not certain. CDR1 and CDR2 from the germline V gene are SQVTM and ANQGSEA. The CDR3 is 11 residues long. Deletions cut 6 bases from V and 7 bases from J, with 13 bases between. In DNA, the CDR3 is TGCAGCGTCCTAGACCTGGCGGAGCAGTACTTC. As protein: CSVLDLAEQYF.

This clonotype was counted between two and nine times. This chain uses TRBV10-3 with TRBJ1-1; D gene unclear. This CDR3 spans 14 amino acids. Germline V gives CDR1 ENHRY, CDR2 SYGVKD. V lost 6 bases to trimming and J lost 5 bases, with 16 bases between them. The CDR3 nucleotides read TGTGCCATCAGCTCTACAGTGACGGGGACTGAAGCTTTCTTT. Protein product: CAISSTVTGTEAFF.

As concerns this clonotype: A single base separates this from a much larger clone, so it may be a read error. V usage is TRBV13 and J usage is TRBJ2-5; no definite D call. The CDR3 has 14 residues. V was pared by 5 bases and J by 5 bases, with 15 bases between. The germline CDR1 and CDR2 sequences are PRHDT and FYEKMQ (reference sequence). CDR3 residues: CASSRTAGRETQYF. CDR3 bases: TGTGCCAGCAGCCGCACCGCTGGGCGGGAGACCCAGTACTTC.

A few counts support this clonotype. The chain has TRBV9 and TRBJ1-2; the D gene is possibly TRBD1 (5 bases). Germline assignment: CDR1 SGDLS and CDR2 YYNGEE. CDR3 size: 18 residues. Trimming stripped 3 bases from V and 6 bases from J, with 27 bases between. The CDR3 region is CASSGSQDSHRKRDGYTF. CDR3 DNA: TGTGCCAGCAGCGGTAGTCAGGATTCCCACAGGAAAAGGGATGGCTACACCTTC.

The chain uses TRBV4-1 and TRBJ1-6; D is possibly TRBD1 (5 bases). The ends were cut back, 7 bases at V and 6 bases at J, with 16 bases in the middle. CDR1 and CDR2 from the germline V gene are MGHRA and YSYEKL. CDR3 size: 15 residues. Here the CDR3 reads CASMGEEYGNSPLHF. CDR3 DNA: TGCGCCAGCATGGGGGAAGAGTACGGTAATTCACCCCTCCACTTT.

CDR3 nucleotides: TGTGCCAGCAGCCAAGATCAGGGGAACACTGAAGCTTTCTTT. Residues: CASSQDQGNTEAFF. V gene TRBV9 combines with J gene TRBJ1-1; tentative D call: TRBD1 (5 bases). Germline V gene data show CDR1 as SGDLS and CDR2 as YYNGEE. CDR3 size: 14 residues. The V end lost 4 bases, the J end lost 1 base, and 11 bases lay between the germline ends.

This clonotype was seen a few times. This chain links TRBV7-2 with TRBJ1-2; D possibly corresponds to TRBD1 (5 bases). The CDR3 length is 14 residues. The V and J ends lost 9 bases and 0 bases respectively, with 14 bases between them. CDR1 SGHTA and CDR2 FQGNSA come from the germline V gene. CDR3 DNA sequence: TGTGCCAGTACCAGACAGCCCACTAACTATGGCTACACCTTC. Translated, it gives CASTRQPTNYGYTF.

This clonotype was seen ten or more times. This chain links TRBV7-8 with TRBJ1-5; D remains unclear. Looked up from germline, CDR1 is SGHVS and CDR2 is FQNEAQ. The ends were cut back, 5 bases at V and 8 bases at J, with 13 bases in the middle. The CDR3 has 13 amino acids. CDR3 in amino acids: CASSRDTREPQHF. CDR3 nucleotides: TGTGCCAGCAGCAGAGACACCCGCGAGCCCCAGCATTTT.

As for this clonotype: It may be a read error: a sequence one base away is much more abundant. V usage is TRBV7-3 and J usage is TRBJ2-7; 9 bases map to TRBD1. Trimming cost V 5 bases and J 3 bases; bases outside gene matches: 11. The CDR3 loop spans 16 amino acids. Germline CDR1 and CDR2: SGHTA and FQGTGA. The CDR3 loop reads CASSPEGQGLIYEQYF. In nucleotides, the CDR3 is TGTGCCAGCAGCCCGGAGGGACAGGGTCTAATCTACGAGCAGTACTTC.

V gene TRBV12-3 or TRBV12-4 combines with J gene TRBJ2-2, with D possibly matching TRBD2 (6 bases). The germline V and J ends were trimmed by 6 bases and 6 bases, with 8 bases remaining between them. The CDR3 has 12 residues. The CDR3 bases are TGTGCCAGCAGACCGGGAGCCGGGGAGCTGTTTTTT. Translating it yields CASRPGAGELFF.

This clonotype was observed many times. The chain carries TRBV2 and TRBJ2-7; D perhaps matches TRBD1 (5 bases). V was clipped by 4 bases and J by 1 base, with 14 bases between them. From germline, CDR1 is SNHLY and CDR2 FYNNEI. CDR3 length equals 15 residues. The CDR3 loop reads CASSGRGFGSYEQYF. In DNA form, the CDR3 reads TGTGCCAGCAGTGGAAGGGGTTTTGGGTCCTACGAGCAGTACTTC.

This chain connects TRBV29-1 to TRBJ2-1, with D hard to call. V lost 3 bases and J lost 8, with 11 bases in between. Germline V gene sequence: CDR1 SQVTM, CDR2 ANQGSEA. There are 12 residues in the CDR3. CDR3 coding DNA: TGCAGCGTTGAGAAAAGGGAAGATGAGCAGTTCTTC. It specifies CSVEKREDEQFF.

The rearrangement uses TRBV10-3 and TRBJ2-7; D may be TRBD2 (6 bases). Germline CDR1 ENHRY, CDR2 SYGVKD. The V end was cut by 6 bases, the J end by 2 bases, with 17 bases between. This CDR3 spans 15 amino acids. CDR3 coding DNA: TGTGCCATCAGCTTGGAGGGAGGCTGGCCCTACGAGCAGTACTTC. This codes for CAISLEGGWPYEQYF.

This clonotype was recorded a few times. The gene calls are TRBV6-5 and TRBJ1-5; D not resolved. The germline V gene encodes CDR1 MNHEY and CDR2 SVGAGI. CDR3 size: 14 residues. V gave up 5 bases and J gave up 9 bases, with 17 bases separating them. In DNA form, the CDR3 reads TGTGCCAGCAGTGAAGCTCGGGAAAGTCCGCCCCAGCATTTT. It encodes CASSEARESPPQHF.

CDR3: CASRHAGAGGHGELFF. The CDR3 DNA is TGTGCCAGCAGACATGCCGGGGCAGGGGGTCACGGGGAGCTGTTTTTT. The rearrangement links TRBV12-3 or TRBV12-4 to TRBJ2-2, with 7 bases lining up with TRBD1. V gave up 6 bases and J gave up 7 bases; unmatched junction bases: 14. The CDR3 runs to 16 residues.

Concerning this clonotype: The DNA is left out, because the CDR3 cannot be placed on it with certainty; the CDR3 is given as TCRdb lists it. This chain links TRBV5-1 with TRBJ2-2. The CDR3 region is 13 residues in length, termini included. Looked up from germline, CDR1 is SGHRS and CDR2 is YFSETQ. The CDR3 is CASSLGTPGSCFF.

This clonotype was detected ten times or more. The chain employs TRBV7-9 and TRBJ2-5; D remains unclear. Trimming left V 8 bases short and J 4 bases short, with 5 bases between. The CDR3 extends over 10 amino acids. The germline gives CDR1 SEHNR, CDR2 FQNEAQ (reference sequence). CDR3 protein: CASSTETQYF. DNA of the CDR3: TGTGCCAGCTCAACAGAGACCCAGTACTTC.

The table lists this clonotype with a few counts. This chain uses TRBV11-2 with TRBJ1-5; tentative D call: TRBD1 (5 bases). This CDR3 region has 14 residues. In germline, CDR1 is SGHAT, CDR2 FQNNGV. Between the trimmed V and J ends, which lost 5 bases and 8 bases, there was a span of 16 bases. The CDR3 DNA sequence: TGTGCCAGCAGCCAAGCGTGGGGCGAGGAGCCCCAGCATTTT. This gives the protein CASSQAWGEEPQHF.

The V call is TRBV6-2 or TRBV6-3, the J call TRBJ2-5; 8 bases align to TRBD1. Unmatched junction bases numbered 5, after V lost 1 base and J lost 7 bases. The CDR3 length is 14 residues. CDR1 and CDR2 from the germline V gene are MNHEY and SVGEGT. Here the CDR3 DNA reads TGTGCCAGCAGTTACTGGGGACAGGCAGCGACCCAGTACTTC. Translating it yields CASSYWGQAATQYF.